The T cell receptor beta chain described here comes from a study of CD8 T cells in ankylosing spondylitis (dated by TCRdb to 2016 to 2017). Describing the broader study: T cell receptor beta repertoires were profiled in healthy donors and ankylosing spondylitis patients so that disease-linked TCR variants could be found. In total, the full study cohort was made up of 110 or so healthy donors and more than 20 ankylosing spondylitis patients. Peripheral blood samples were taken, and synovial fluid was additionally collected from ankylosing spondylitis patients. What the authors observed across the whole study: A CD8+ phenotype was shown by the disease-linked clones, which were found at relatively low frequencies in peripheral blood. Some TCR beta motif variants had previously been reported in synovial fluid and blood of reactive arthritis patients, which suggested common disease-initiation mechanisms. Blood from ankylosing spondylitis patients appeared to be characterized by a TCR beta motif composed of about eight highly homologous amino acid variants. The disease-linked clones were reported to be significantly enriched in matched synovial fluid samples from ankylosing spondylitis patients.

As to this clonotype: Its antigen remains undetermined. No much larger clone is present one base from it, and per-base qualities are unavailable.

From cysteine to phenylalanine, the CDR3 is 16 amino acids long. CDR3 DNA only is kept here, 48 bases in frame from base 1. As encoded in the germline V gene, CDR1 is SGHVS while CDR2 is FNYEAQ. Trimming leaves V shorter by 3 bases and J shorter by 5 bases, with the junction holding 11 bases beyond the gene matches. Reads for this sample came from an Illumina HiSeq 2500. Quantitative 5'-RACE with molecular barcodes was used to prepare TCR beta libraries. Concerning the study's data processing: A new computational method, built on a probabilistic model of VDJ rearrangement, was used to identify disease-linked TCR variants. The public reads were quality trimmed at Q25 with fastp and then assembled into clones with MiXCR by TCRdb, keeping productive beta chains. A single entry per CDR3 protein holds the most common genes and DNA from its merged rows. The V and J calls here are based on TCRdb, not the publication. Here the sample has under 300,000 distinct CDR3 sequences; approximately 9% occur a single time. The ten largest clones capture over 6.5% of the sample.

The chain couples TRBV7-6 to TRBJ1-2, with 8 junctional bases fitting TRBD1. Input material: blood, either unsorted or a sorted T cell fraction (not recorded which). The TCR comes from a male donor with ankylosing spondylitis or in good health (not recorded which). The CDR3 protein is CASSLAGTGGLYGYTF. In nucleotide form, the sequence is TGTGCCAGCAGCTTGGCCGGGACAGGAGGTCTTTATGGCTACACCTTC.